The T cell receptor beta chain described here comes from a study of blood T cell repertoires in COVID-19. As for the study in general: The samples span acute and convalescent COVID-19 from the United States, Italy and Spain.

Per the authors' pipeline: How many nucleated cells were present was estimated from reference gene primer amplification. Clones were read by immunoSEQ multiplex PCR, and TCRdb kept only the in-frame ones, dropping some. From that table come the V and J calls and clone size; the DNA was used to work out D and trimming. The repertoire includes around 84,000 clones, about 88% of them detected once, and 8% sits in the top ten. From germline, CDR1 is MDHEN and CDR2 SYDVKM. This CDR3 comprises 11 residues. V was cut by 5 bases and J by 4 bases, with 3 bases left in between. The sequence derives from a man at least 80 years old with active or convalescent COVID-19. What was sequenced was peripheral blood. The chain combines TRBV28 with TRBJ1-5, with D hard to call. As DNA, the CDR3 is TGTGCCAGCAGTCAGAATCAGCCCCAGCATTTT. It is translated as CASSQNQPQHF.